This entry features one T cell receptor beta chain sequence. Its antigen is currently unknown. PCR amplification relied on 60 Vbeta primers (plus 13 Jbeta primers). The protocol was immunoSEQ multiplex PCR, while the TCRdb copy is restricted to in-frame clones and leaves out a portion. The table includes around 110,000 clones, 50% to 70% detected once. The record originates from a study of cytomegalovirus exposure and HLA in healthy donors. The CDR3 sequence is 14 residues long. V lost 1 base and J lost 6, with 8 bases in between. Germline V gene lookup returns CDR1 SGDLS and CDR2 YYNGEE. Study-level findings and limits: Reports indicate that TCR beta sequences accurately predicted the HLA-A and HLA-B alleles of most subjects. Roughly even sequencing depth across donors was the assumption behind the presence/absence analyses.

The material sequenced was PBMCs. The rearrangement uses TRBV9 and TRBJ1-6; D is unresolved. This clonotype was sampled from a woman between 35 and 50 years old in good health and CMV-seropositive. The CDR3 here is CASSVSGSNSPLHF. As DNA, the CDR3 is TGTGCCAGCAGCGTATCTGGCTCTAATTCACCCCTCCACTTT.